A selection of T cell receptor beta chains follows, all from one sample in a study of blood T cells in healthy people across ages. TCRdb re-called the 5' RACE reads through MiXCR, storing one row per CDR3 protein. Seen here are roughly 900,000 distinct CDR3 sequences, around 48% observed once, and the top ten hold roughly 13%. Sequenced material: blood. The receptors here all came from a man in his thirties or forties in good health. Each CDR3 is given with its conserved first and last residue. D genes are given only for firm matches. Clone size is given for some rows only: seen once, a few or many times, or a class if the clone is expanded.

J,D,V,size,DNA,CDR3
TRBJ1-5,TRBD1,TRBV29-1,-,TGCAGCCCAAACGGGACAGGGTCGAGTCAGCCCCAGCATTTT,CSPNGTGSSQPQHF
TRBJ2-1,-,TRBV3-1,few,TGTGCCAGCAGCCAAGAAGGGCGGGGCTGGCAGTTCTTC,CASSQEGRGWQFF
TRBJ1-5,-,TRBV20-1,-,TGCAGTGCTCGAAATATGTTTGGGGGGCAGCCCCAGCATTTT,CSARNMFGGQPQHF
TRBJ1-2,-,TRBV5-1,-,TGCGCCAGCAGCCCTCAGGGGCGAGTAGGTGGCTACACCTTC,CASSPQGRVGGYTF
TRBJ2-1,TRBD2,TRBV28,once,TGTGCCAGCAGAGCTAGCGGGGGGTCCTACAATGAGCAGTTCTTC,CASRASGGSYNEQFF
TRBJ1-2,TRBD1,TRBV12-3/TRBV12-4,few,TGTGCCAGCAGTATTACCGGGACAGGGGTGGAAGGCTACACCTTC,CASSITGTGVEGYTF
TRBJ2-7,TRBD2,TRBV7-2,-,TGTGCCAGCAGCTTAGACCGGACTAGTGGCTCCGAGCAGTACTTC,CASSLDRTSGSEQYF
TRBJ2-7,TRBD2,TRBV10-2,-,TGCGCCAGCAGTGAGTCTTTTCTAGCGGTTAGCTCCTACGAGCAGTACTTC,CASSESFLAVSSYEQYF
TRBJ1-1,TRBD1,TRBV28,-,TGTGCCAGCAGTGCCCGGACAGGGTCCCCTGGCACTGAAGCTTTCTTT,CASSARTGSPGTEAFF
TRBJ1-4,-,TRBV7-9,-,TGTGCCAGCAACTCGGGTGAAACTAATGAAAAACTGTTTTTT,CASNSGETNEKLFF